The present TCR beta chain was sequenced within a study of monozygotic twins with inflammatory bowel disease. Study-level results: Background noise in patient repertoires may stem from differing immunosuppressive treatments.

The authors made each sample's cDNA in eight separate reactions. Template switching incorporated UMIs with a 6-nucleotide sample barcode. TCRdb re-called the 5' RACE reads; every CDR3 protein appears as one record, without DNA. Here the sample table reports about 450,000 distinct CDR3 sequences. With regard to this clonotype: Antigen unknown.

The CDR3 consists of 14 residues. Germline V gene lookup returns CDR1 SGHTA and CDR2 FQGTGA. From whole blood, total RNA was isolated without any sorting of T cells. The specimen was blood. This TCR was sampled from a human donor with ulcerative colitis or Crohn's disease, or a healthy co-twin of an affected twin (not recorded which). J is TRBJ1-1 and V is TRBV7-3; the D call of TRBD1 rests on TCRdb alone, since no DNA is present to check it. The CDR3 sequence is CASSLRAWTTEAFF.